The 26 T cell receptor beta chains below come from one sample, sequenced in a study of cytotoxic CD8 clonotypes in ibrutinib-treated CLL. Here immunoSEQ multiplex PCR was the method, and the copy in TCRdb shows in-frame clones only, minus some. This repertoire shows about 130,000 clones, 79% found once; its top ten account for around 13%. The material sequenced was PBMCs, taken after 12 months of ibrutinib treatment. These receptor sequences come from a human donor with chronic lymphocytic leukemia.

This CDR3 reads CASSQMGQLLNEQFF. The CDR3 coding sequence is TGCGCCAGCAGCCAAATGGGACAGTTATTGAATGAGCAGTTCTTC. This chain uses TRBV4-1 with TRBJ2-1; 7 positions agree with TRBD1. Per germline, CDR1 MGHRA and CDR2 YSYEKL. This CDR3 is 15 amino acids long. J was trimmed by 7 bases and V by 2 bases; bases with no gene match: 8.

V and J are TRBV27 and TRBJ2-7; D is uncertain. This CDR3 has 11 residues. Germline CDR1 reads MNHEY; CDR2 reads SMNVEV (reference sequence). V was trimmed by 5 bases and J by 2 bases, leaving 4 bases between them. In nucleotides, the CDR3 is TGTGCCAGCAGTCCCGCCTACGAGCAGTACTTC. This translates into CASSPAYEQYF.

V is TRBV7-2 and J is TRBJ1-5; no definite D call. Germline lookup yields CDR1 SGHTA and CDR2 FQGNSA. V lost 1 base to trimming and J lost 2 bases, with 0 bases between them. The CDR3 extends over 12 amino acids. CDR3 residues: CASSLGNQPQHF. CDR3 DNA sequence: TGTGCCAGCAGCTTAGGCAATCAGCCCCAGCATTTT.

CDR3 nucleotides: TGCGCCAGCAGCCAACAACAGGGGGAAAATGAAAAACTGTTTTTT. Amino acids: CASSQQQGENEKLFF. The gene calls are TRBV4-1 and TRBJ1-4; 8 bases map to TRBD1. The germline gives CDR1 MGHRA, CDR2 YSYEKL. The CDR3 is made up of 15 amino acids. Unmatched junction bases numbered 4, after V lost 2 bases and J lost 5 bases.

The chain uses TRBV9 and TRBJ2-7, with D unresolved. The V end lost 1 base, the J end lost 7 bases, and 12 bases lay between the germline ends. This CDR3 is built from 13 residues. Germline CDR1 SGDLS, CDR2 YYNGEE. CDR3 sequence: CASSVQSGGEQYF. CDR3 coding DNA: TGTGCCAGCAGCGTACAGAGTGGTGGGGAGCAGTACTTC. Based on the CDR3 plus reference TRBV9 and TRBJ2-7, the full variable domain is DSGVTQTPKHLITATGQRVTLRCSPRSGDLSVYWYQQSLDQGLQFLIQYYNGEERAKGNILERFSAQQFPDLHSELNLSSLELGDSALYFCASSVQSGGEQYFGPGTRLTVT.

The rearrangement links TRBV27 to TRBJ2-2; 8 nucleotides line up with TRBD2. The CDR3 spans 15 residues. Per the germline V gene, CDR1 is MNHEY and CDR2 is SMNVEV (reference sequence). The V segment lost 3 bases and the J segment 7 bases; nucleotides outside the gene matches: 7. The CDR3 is CASSLASGFGGELFF. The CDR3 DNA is TGTGCCAGCAGTTTGGCTAGCGGGTTTGGCGGGGAGCTGTTTTTT.

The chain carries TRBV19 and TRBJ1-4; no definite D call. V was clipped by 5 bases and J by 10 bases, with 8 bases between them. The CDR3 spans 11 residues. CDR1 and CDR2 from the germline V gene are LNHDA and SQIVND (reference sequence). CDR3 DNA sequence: TGTGCCAGTAGTTCGGTGGGAAAACTGTTTTTT. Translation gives CASSSVGKLFF.

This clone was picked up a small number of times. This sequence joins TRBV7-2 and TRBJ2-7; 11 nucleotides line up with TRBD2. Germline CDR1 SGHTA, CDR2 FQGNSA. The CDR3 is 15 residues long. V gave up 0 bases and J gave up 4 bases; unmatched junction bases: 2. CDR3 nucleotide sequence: TGTGCCAGCAGCTTAGCTGGGACTAGCGGTTACGAGCAGTACTTC. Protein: CASSLAGTSGYEQYF.

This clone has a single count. The CDR3 region is CASSHNTNEQFF. CDR3 coding DNA: TGTGCCAGCAGCCATAATACGAATGAGCAGTTCTTC. V gene TRBV14 combines with J gene TRBJ2-1; D uncertain. Trimming cost V 3 bases and J 7 bases, with 7 bases left between them. The V gene's germline CDR1 is SGHDN and CDR2 FVKESK. This CDR3 spans 12 amino acids.

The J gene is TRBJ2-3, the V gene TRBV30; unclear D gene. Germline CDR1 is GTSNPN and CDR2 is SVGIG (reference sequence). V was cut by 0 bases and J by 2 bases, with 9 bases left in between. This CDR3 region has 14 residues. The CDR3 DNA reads TGTGCCTGGAGTGTCGAGAGATACACAGATACGCAGTATTTT. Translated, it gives CAWSVERYTDTQYF.

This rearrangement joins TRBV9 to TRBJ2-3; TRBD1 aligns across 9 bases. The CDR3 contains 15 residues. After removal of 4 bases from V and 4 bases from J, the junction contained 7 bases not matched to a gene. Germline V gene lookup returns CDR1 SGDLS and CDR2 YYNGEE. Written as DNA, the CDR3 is TGTGCCAGCAGCCCCCGGACAGGGGAGGCAGATACGCAGTATTTT. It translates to CASSPRTGEADTQYF.

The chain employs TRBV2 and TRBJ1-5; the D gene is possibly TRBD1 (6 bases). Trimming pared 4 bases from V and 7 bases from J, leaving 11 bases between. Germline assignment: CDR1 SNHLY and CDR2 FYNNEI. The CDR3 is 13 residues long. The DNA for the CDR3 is TGTGCCAGCAGTGCAGGGGTAGGGCAGCCCCAGCATTTT. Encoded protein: CASSAGVGQPQHF.

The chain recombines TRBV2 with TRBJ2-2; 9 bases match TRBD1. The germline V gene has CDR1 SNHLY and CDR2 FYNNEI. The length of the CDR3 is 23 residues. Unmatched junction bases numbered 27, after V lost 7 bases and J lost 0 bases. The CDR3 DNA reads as TGTGCCAGCAAAACACCGCGGGACAGGGAAGAAAAGAGGGGAGGGCCGAACACCGGGGAGCTGTTTTTT. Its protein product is CASKTPRDREEKRGGPNTGELFF.

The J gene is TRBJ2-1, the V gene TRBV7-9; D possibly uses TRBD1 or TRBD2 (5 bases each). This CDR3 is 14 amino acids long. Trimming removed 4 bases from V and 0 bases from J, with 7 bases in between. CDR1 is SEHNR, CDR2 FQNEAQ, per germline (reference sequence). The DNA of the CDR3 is TGTGCCAGCAGCTGGGGGAGCTCCTACAATGAGCAGTTCTTC. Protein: CASSWGSSYNEQFF.

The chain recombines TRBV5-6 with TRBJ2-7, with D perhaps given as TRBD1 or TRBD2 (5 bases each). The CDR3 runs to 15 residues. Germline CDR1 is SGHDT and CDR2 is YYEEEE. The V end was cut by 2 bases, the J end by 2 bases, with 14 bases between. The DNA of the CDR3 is TGTGCCAGCAGCTTATTTGAGGGGTACCCCTACGAGCAGTACTTC. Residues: CASSLFEGYPYEQYF. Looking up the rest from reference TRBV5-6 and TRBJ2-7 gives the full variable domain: DAGVTQSPTHLIKTRGQQVTLRCSPKSGHDTVSWYQQALGQGPQFIFQYYEEEERQRGNFPDRFSGHQFPNYSSELNVNALLLGDSALYLCASSLFEGYPYEQYFGPGTRLTVT.

The CDR3 nucleotides are TGTGCCAGCAGCGTAGAGGACCGCCGTCCAAAATTTGGCTACACCTTC. It specifies CASSVEDRRPKFGYTF. The chain couples TRBV9 to TRBJ1-2; D unclear. V was cut by 0 bases and J by 7 bases, with 19 bases left in between. This CDR3 is 16 amino acids long. Germline lookup yields CDR1 SGDLS and CDR2 YYNGEE.

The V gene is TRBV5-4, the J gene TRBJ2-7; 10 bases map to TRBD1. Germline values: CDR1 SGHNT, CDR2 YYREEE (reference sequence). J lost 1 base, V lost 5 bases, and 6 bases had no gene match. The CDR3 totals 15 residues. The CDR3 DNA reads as TGTGCCAGCAGGCCGGGACAGGGGAGTTCCTACGAGCAGTACTTC. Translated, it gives CASRPGQGSSYEQYF.

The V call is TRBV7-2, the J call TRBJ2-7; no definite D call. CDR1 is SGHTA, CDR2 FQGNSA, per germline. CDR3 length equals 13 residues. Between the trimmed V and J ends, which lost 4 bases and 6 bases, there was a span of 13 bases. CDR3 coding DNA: TGTGCCAGCAGCTACCCCAGGCCCTCCGAGCAGTACTTC. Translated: CASSYPRPSEQYF.

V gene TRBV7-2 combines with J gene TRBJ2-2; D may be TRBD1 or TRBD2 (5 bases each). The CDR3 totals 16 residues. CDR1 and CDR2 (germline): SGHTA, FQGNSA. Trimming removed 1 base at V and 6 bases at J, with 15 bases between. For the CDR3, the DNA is TGTGCCAGCAGCTTAGTCGGCAGAGGGGACGCCGGGGAGCTGTTTTTT. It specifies CASSLVGRGDAGELFF.

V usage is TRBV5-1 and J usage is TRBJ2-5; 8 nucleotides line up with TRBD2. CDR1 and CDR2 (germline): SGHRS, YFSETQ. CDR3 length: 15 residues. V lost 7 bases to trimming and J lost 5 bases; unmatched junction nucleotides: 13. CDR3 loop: CASRLRGAGDETQYF. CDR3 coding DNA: TGCGCCAGCCGACTAAGGGGAGCGGGAGATGAGACCCAGTACTTC.

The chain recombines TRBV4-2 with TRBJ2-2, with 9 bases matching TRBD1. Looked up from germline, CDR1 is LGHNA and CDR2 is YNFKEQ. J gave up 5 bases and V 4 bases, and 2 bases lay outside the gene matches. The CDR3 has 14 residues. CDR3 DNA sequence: TGTGCCAGCAGCCTTGACAGGGGGACCGGGGAGCTGTTTTTT. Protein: CASSLDRGTGELFF.

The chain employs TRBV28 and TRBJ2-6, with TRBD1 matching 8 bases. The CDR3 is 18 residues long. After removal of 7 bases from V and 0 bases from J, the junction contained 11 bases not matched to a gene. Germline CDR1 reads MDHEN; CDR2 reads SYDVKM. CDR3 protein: CASNIRGPVLSGANVLTF. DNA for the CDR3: TGTGCCAGCAACATCAGGGGGCCTGTCCTCTCTGGGGCCAACGTCCTGACTTTC.

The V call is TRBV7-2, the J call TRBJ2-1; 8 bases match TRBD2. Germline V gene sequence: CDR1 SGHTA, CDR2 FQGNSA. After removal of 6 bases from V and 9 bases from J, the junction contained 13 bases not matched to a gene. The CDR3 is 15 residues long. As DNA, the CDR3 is TGTGCCAGCAGTATCTCCCCGGGAGGGTTTGGTGAGCAGTTCTTC. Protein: CASSISPGGFGEQFF.

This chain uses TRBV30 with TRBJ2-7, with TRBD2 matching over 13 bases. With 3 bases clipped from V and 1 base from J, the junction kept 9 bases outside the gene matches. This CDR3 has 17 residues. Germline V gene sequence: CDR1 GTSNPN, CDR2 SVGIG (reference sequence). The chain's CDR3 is CAWRLGLAGDKSYEQYF. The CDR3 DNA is TGTGCCTGGAGACTAGGACTAGCGGGAGATAAATCCTACGAGCAGTACTTC.

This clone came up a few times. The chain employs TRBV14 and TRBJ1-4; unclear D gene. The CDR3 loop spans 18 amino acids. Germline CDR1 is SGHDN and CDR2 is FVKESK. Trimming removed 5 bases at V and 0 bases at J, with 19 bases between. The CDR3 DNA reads TGTGCCAGCAGCAAGATAGGGTGGACCCATGCAACTAATGAAAAACTGTTTTTT. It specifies CASSKIGWTHATNEKLFF.

Here the CDR3 reads CASSLGSFANNEQFF. CDR3 sequence (DNA): TGCGCCAGCAGTTTAGGATCTTTCGCCAACAATGAGCAGTTCTTC. J is TRBJ2-1 and V is TRBV5-1, with unresolved D. The V gene's germline CDR1 is SGHRS and CDR2 YFSETQ. The CDR3 sequence is 15 residues long. V was shortened by 5 bases and J by 5 bases, with 17 bases between the two germline ends.